A single sample is the source of the 9 T cell receptor beta chains below, sequenced in a study of blood T cell repertoires in COVID-19 (TCRdb year 2020). The method was the immunoSEQ multiplex PCR assay. TCRdb limited this immuneACCESS table to in-frame rearrangements with V and J called. A share of clones is missing; checked studies link under half to unresolved V genes, and the rest is unexplained. The sample table holds about 170,000 clones, of which approximately 87% were seen once. The top ten clones comprise 3.5% to 5% of the sample. Sequencing input: PBMCs or T cells enriched from blood (not recorded which). These receptors were collected from a woman aged 50 to 65 who had recovered from COVID-19.

The rearrangement uses TRBV28 and TRBJ2-1; 8 nucleotides line up with TRBD1. Unmatched junction bases numbered 13, after V lost 8 bases and J lost 10 bases. This CDR3 has 14 amino acids. CDR1 MDHEN and CDR2 SYDVKM come from the germline V gene. The CDR3 protein is CASWGQGARWEQFF. CDR3 in DNA: TGTGCCAGCTGGGGGCAGGGGGCGCGTTGGGAGCAGTTCTTC. Based on the CDR3 plus reference TRBV28 and TRBJ2-1, the full variable domain is DVKVTQSSRYLVKRTGEKVFLECVQDMDHENMFWYRQDPGLGLRLIYFSYDVKMKEKGDIPEGYSVSREKKERFSLILESASTNQTSMYLCASWGQGARWEQFFGPGTRLTVL.

V gene TRBV27 combines with J gene TRBJ1-3; D uncertain. V lost 5 bases and J lost 0, with 11 bases in between. Germline loops: CDR1 MNHEY, CDR2 SMNVEV (reference sequence). The CDR3 consists of 15 residues. CDR3 sequence reads: CASSPGSFSGNTIYF. CDR3 nucleotides: TGTGCCAGCAGTCCTGGGAGTTTCTCTGGAAACACCATATATTTT.

V gene TRBV12-3 or TRBV12-4 combines with J gene TRBJ2-7; D perhaps matches TRBD1 (5 bases). V was trimmed by 1 base and J by 6 bases, leaving 7 bases between them. The CDR3 contains 12 residues. CDR3 bases: TGTGCCAGCAGTTTAGGGCAGGGCGAGCAGTACGTC. Protein product: CASSLGQGEQYV.

The V gene is TRBV6-1, the J gene TRBJ1-5; a weak D match, TRBD1 (5 bases). Between the trimmed V and J ends, which lost 3 bases and 4 bases, there was a span of 7 bases. In germline, CDR1 is MNHNS, CDR2 SASEGT. CDR3 length: 13 amino acids. The CDR3 nucleotides are TGTGCCAGCAGTGACAGGGTAAATCAGCCCCAGCATTTT. Amino acid sequence: CASSDRVNQPQHF.

This chain uses TRBV10-3 with TRBJ2-7, with TRBD1 as a possible D gene (5 bases). The germline V gene encodes CDR1 ENHRY and CDR2 SYGVKD. The CDR3 consists of 13 residues. DNA for the CDR3: TGTTCCCCGGGTGACAGACCCCTCTACGAGCAGTACGTC. Its translation: CSPGDRPLYEQYV.

The chain uses TRBV5-4 and TRBJ1-5; D might be TRBD1 (6 bases). The length of the CDR3 is 16 residues. Per germline, CDR1 SGHNT and CDR2 YYREEE (reference sequence). Trimming pared 3 bases from V and 3 bases from J, leaving 16 bases between. CDR3 coding DNA: TGTGCCAGCAGCTGGGGGGGCGGGGTAAACAATCAGCCCCAGCATTTT. It specifies CASSWGGGVNNQPQHF.

The gene calls are TRBV2 and TRBJ1-5; TRBD1 agrees at 8 bases. The germline gives CDR1 SNHLY, CDR2 FYNNEI. This CDR3 region has 14 residues. V was pared by 6 bases and J by 7 bases, with 8 bases of the junction left unmatched. CDR3 loop: CASSGQGARQPQHF. For the CDR3, the DNA is TGTGCCAGCAGCGGTCAGGGGGCAAGGCAGCCCCAGCATTTT.

A note on this clone: The limits of the CDR3 on the DNA are not certain, so only TCRdb's listed CDR3 is given. This sequence joins TRBV7-2 and TRBJ1-6; the D call TRBD1 from the table was never checked on the DNA. CDR1 and CDR2 (germline): SGHTA, FQGNSA. The CDR3 extends over 14 residues, inclusive of both ends. CDR3 in amino acids: CASSVGQGSGNLDF.

This clone was seen a handful of times. V and J are TRBV6-2 or TRBV6-3 and TRBJ2-1; 10 positions agree with TRBD2. Trimming removed 5 bases from V and 5 bases from J; junction bases left unmatched: 6. This CDR3 has 15 amino acids. The germline CDR1 and CDR2 sequences are MNHEY and SVGEGT. The CDR3, as DNA: TGTGCCAGCAGTCCCGGACTAGCGGTCCACAATGAGCAGTTCTTC. Residues: CASSPGLAVHNEQFF.